This entry features one T cell receptor beta chain sequence. The data stem from a study of PD-L1 blockade in urothelial cancer. Time point here: pretreatment peripheral blood. TCRdb's copy holds only in-frame clones and misses some; the assay was immunoSEQ multiplex PCR. The top ten clones hold roughly 7.1% of a sample with 40,000 or so clones, 82% of them seen once. This clonotype was obtained from a man in his fifties or sixties with urothelial cancer. Sequencing was performed on PBMCs, taken around atezolizumab (anti-PD-L1) treatment.

The CDR3 nucleotides are TGTGCCAGCAGTGATACAGGGGTATTGAACACTGAAGCTTTCTTT. Encoded protein: CASSDTGVLNTEAFF. The chain employs TRBV6-1 and TRBJ1-1; 7 bases line up with TRBD1. V gave up 3 bases and J gave up 0 bases; unmatched junction bases: 4. In germline, CDR1 is MNHNS, CDR2 SASEGT. The CDR3 is 15 residues long.